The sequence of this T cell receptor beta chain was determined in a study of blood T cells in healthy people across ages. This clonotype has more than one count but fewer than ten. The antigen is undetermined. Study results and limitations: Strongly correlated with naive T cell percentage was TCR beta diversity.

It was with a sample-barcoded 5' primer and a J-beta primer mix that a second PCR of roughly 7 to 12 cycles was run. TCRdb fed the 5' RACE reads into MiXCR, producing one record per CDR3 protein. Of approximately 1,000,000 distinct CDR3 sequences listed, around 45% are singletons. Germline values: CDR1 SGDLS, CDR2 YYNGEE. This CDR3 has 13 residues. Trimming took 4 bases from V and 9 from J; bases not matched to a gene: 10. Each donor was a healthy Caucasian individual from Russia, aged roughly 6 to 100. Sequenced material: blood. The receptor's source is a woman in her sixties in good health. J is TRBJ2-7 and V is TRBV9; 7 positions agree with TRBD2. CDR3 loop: CASSFGTTGVQYF. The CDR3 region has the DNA TGTGCCAGCAGCTTCGGGACTACCGGCGTGCAGTACTTC.